Each of the 18 T cell receptor beta chains below was sequenced from the same sample in a study of blood T cells in healthy people across ages. Alongside a J-beta primer mix, a sample-barcoded 5' primer served in a second PCR lasting roughly 7 to 11 cycles. TCRdb passed the 5' RACE reads through MiXCR, listing each CDR3 protein once. The data contain 720,000 or so distinct CDR3 sequences, approximately 40% of them singletons. Sequenced input: blood. The source of these receptors is a man older than 75 in good health.

The gene calls are TRBV27 and TRBJ2-1, with TRBD2 matching over 7 bases. Germline CDR1 is MNHEY and CDR2 is SMNVEV (reference sequence). V dropped 5 bases and J dropped 0; count of bases not matched to a gene: 4. CDR3 length: 15 amino acids. CDR3 nucleotides: TGTGCCAGCAGTAGGGACTATAACTCCTACAATGAGCAGTTCTTC. Translating it yields CASSRDYNSYNEQFF.

The chain has TRBV5-1 and TRBJ2-3, with 9 bases lining up with TRBD2. V lost 2 bases and J lost 8; bases outside the gene matches: 9. Germline CDR1 and CDR2: SGHRS and YFSETQ. The CDR3 spans 15 residues. CDR3 sequence (DNA): TGCGCCAGCAGCTTTGTTGCGGGGGGGCCGGGTACGCAGTATTTT. This translates into CASSFVAGGPGTQYF.

Concerning this clonotype itself: It may be a read error: a sequence one base away is much more abundant. CDR3 amino acids: CASSAPDRDSQPQHF. DNA of the CDR3: TGTGCCAGCAGCGCGCCCGACAGGGACAGTCAGCCCCAGCATTTT. The rearrangement uses TRBV7-8 and TRBJ1-5, with TRBD1 identical over 7 bases. Germline loops: CDR1 SGHVS, CDR2 FQNEAQ. V trimming: 5 bases; J trimming: 6 bases; junction bases outside the gene matches: 10. The CDR3 spans 15 residues.

At least ten counts were recorded for this clonotype. The chain joins TRBV7-2 to TRBJ2-1, with 7 nucleotides matching TRBD2. The CDR3 is 14 amino acids. With 9 bases clipped from V and 0 bases from J, the junction kept 5 bases outside the gene matches. CDR1 SGHTA and CDR2 FQGNSA come from the germline V gene. CDR3 region: CASSGGSSYNEQFF. DNA of the CDR3: TGTGCCAGTTCCGGGGGGAGCTCCTACAATGAGCAGTTCTTC. Full variable domain (remainder filled in from reference TRBV7-2 and TRBJ2-1): GAGVSQSPSNKVTEKGKDVELRCDPISGHTALYWYRQSLGQGLEFLIYFQGNSAPDKSGLPSDRFSAERTGGSVSTLTIQRTQQEDSAVYLCASSGGSSYNEQFFGPGTRLTVL.

Regarding this clonotype: This sequence may be a read error, since a much larger clone differs from it by one base. The chain recombines TRBV29-1 with TRBJ2-5, with D possibly TRBD1 on 5 matching bases. This CDR3 contains 13 residues. Germline loops: CDR1 SQVTM, CDR2 ANQGSEA. CDR3 loop: CSVGHRFQGTQYF. In nucleotides, the CDR3 is TGCAGCGTCGGACACCGGTTCCAAGGGACCCAGTACTTC.

The gene calls are TRBV4-2 and TRBJ1-5; D gene uncertain. Germline CDR1 is LGHNA and CDR2 is YNFKEQ. The CDR3 runs to 15 residues. Trimming removed 0 bases from V and 4 bases from J, with 10 bases in between. This chain's CDR3 is CASSQEVTVNQPQHF. In DNA form, the CDR3 reads TGTGCCAGCAGCCAAGAGGTCACAGTTAATCAGCCCCAGCATTTT.

This clonotype was seen a handful of times. This chain uses TRBV28 with TRBJ2-7; D is perhaps TRBD1 (6 bases). V was cut by 4 bases and J by 0 bases, with 25 bases left in between. This CDR3 spans 19 amino acids. Germline lookup yields CDR1 MDHEN and CDR2 SYDVKM. This CDR3 reads CASSSSRLTRQASSYEQYF. The DNA for the CDR3 is TGTGCCAGCAGTTCCTCCCGATTGACCCGACAGGCTAGCTCCTACGAGCAGTACTTC.

The table lists this clonotype with a few counts. V gene TRBV7-2 combines with J gene TRBJ2-3; 11 nucleotides agree with TRBD2. The CDR3 loop spans 14 amino acids. The germline V gene encodes CDR1 SGHTA and CDR2 FQGNSA. J lost 13 bases, V lost 4 bases, and 10 bases had no gene match. The CDR3 spells CASSSRVLAGAEYF. The CDR3, as DNA: TGTGCCAGCAGCTCCAGGGTACTAGCGGGAGCGGAGTATTTT.

The rearrangement joins TRBV6-2 or TRBV6-3 to TRBJ2-6, with D unclear. The V end was cut by 8 bases, the J end by 8 bases, with 10 bases between. Germline V gives CDR1 MNHEY, CDR2 SVGEGT. CDR3 length equals 12 residues. CDR3 coding DNA: TGTGCCAGCGAGGAAGGAACCAACGTCCTGACTTTC. Translating gives CASEEGTNVLTF.

The chain uses TRBV21-1 and TRBJ2-2; TRBD2 is taken as the D call from the table, unchecked against the DNA. TRBV21-1 is a recognized pseudogene. The CDR3 is 15 amino acids. The CDR3 spells CASSTNGMMAGELFF. DNA for the CDR3: TGTGCCAGCAGCACTAACGGGATGATGGCCGGGGAGCTGTTTTTT.

The chain combines TRBV7-2 with TRBJ2-5; 9 nucleotides agree with TRBD1. The germline gives CDR1 SGHTA, CDR2 FQGNSA. This CDR3 has 16 amino acids. V shed 2 bases and J 5 bases; nucleotides not matched to a gene: 9. Here the CDR3 reads CASSLSGTGLEETQYF. In nucleotides, the CDR3 is TGTGCCAGCAGCTTAAGTGGGACAGGGTTGGAGGAGACCCAGTACTTC.

The chain joins TRBV6-2 or TRBV6-3 to TRBJ2-2; D gene unclear. This CDR3 is built from 18 residues. Germline assignment: CDR1 MNHEY and CDR2 SVGEGT. The V and J ends lost 10 bases and 0 bases respectively, with 24 bases between them. CDR3 protein: CATKPGAVLIANTGELFF. CDR3 in DNA: TGTGCCACCAAACCAGGCGCGGTCCTTATCGCGAACACCGGGGAGCTGTTTTTT.

The chain carries TRBV12-5 and TRBJ1-1, with D perhaps TRBD1 (6 bases). V lost 3 bases to trimming and J lost 8 bases, with 16 bases between them. Germline V lookup: CDR1 LGHNT, CDR2 FRNRAP. CDR3 size: 14 residues. For the CDR3, the DNA is TGTGCTAGTGGTTTTGCAATAGGGGGGGAAGAAGCTTTCTTT. Its translation is CASGFAIGGEEAFF.

This clonotype was observed a handful of times. The chain uses TRBV18 and TRBJ2-5, with no clear D. V lost 6 bases to trimming and J lost 1 base, with 9 bases between them. The CDR3 is 13 amino acids. CDR1 and CDR2 from the germline V gene are KGHSH and LQKENI. In DNA form, the CDR3 reads TGTGCCAGCTCCACCTTCGCCCAAGAGACCCAGTACTTC. Translated, it gives CASSTFAQETQYF.

This clonotype was seen ten or more times. The chain couples TRBV12-3 or TRBV12-4 to TRBJ1-2; 7 bases are shared with TRBD1. V was clipped by 1 base and J by 5 bases; unmatched bases: 4. The CDR3 runs to 14 residues. The CDR3 loop is CASSLEGARYGYTF. The CDR3 DNA is TGTGCCAGCAGTTTAGAGGGGGCGCGGTATGGCTACACCTTC.

This clonotype occurred a few times. This chain joins TRBV6-1 and TRBJ2-1; 8 bases align to TRBD1. Germline V gives CDR1 MNHNS, CDR2 SASEGT. Losses at the gene ends were 5 bases for V and 8 bases for J; bases not matched to a gene: 8. CDR3 length: 14 residues. The CDR3, as DNA: TGTGCCAGCAGTCTACAGGGGGTTCGGGATGAGCAGTTCTTC. Its protein product is CASSLQGVRDEQFF.

The rearrangement uses TRBV5-4 and TRBJ1-2, with 8 bases aligning to TRBD1. V shed 4 bases, J shed 4 bases, and the junction held 6 bases outside the gene matches. Germline V CDR1 and CDR2: SGHNT, YYREEE (reference sequence). The CDR3 loop spans 14 amino acids. The DNA of the CDR3 is TGTGCCAGCAGCGCTCCGGGACAGGTCTATGGCTACACCTTC. Protein product: CASSAPGQVYGYTF.

The CDR3 bases are TGTGCCAGCAGCCCTCCTAGCGGGAGTAACAATGAGCAGTTCTTC. Protein: CASSPPSGSNNEQFF. The V and J genes are TRBV7-9 and TRBJ2-1, with 10 bases identical to TRBD2. Germline assignment: CDR1 SEHNR and CDR2 FQNEAQ (reference sequence). J lost 5 bases, V lost 5 bases, and 6 bases had no gene match. The CDR3 contains 15 residues.